Listed below are T cell receptor beta chains from one sample, sequenced in a study of blood T cell repertoires in COVID-19. Method: immunoSEQ multiplex PCR; TCRdb's copy keeps in-frame clones and lacks some. The table lists 300,000 to 500,000 clones, around 87% of them singletons. The specimen sequenced was PBMCs or T cells enriched from blood (not recorded which). Receptors were obtained from a woman in her 30s with acute COVID-19. CDR3s include the opening cysteine and the closing phenylalanine or tryptophan. A D gene is named only where the DNA matches it firmly. A clone size is listed for some rows: how often the clone was seen (once, few, many), or a class if it is expanded.

j_call: TRBJ2-7
v_call: TRBV6-2/TRBV6-3
d_call: TRBD2
clone_size: NA
cdr3_aa: CASSYSQRGSYEQYF
cdr3_nt: TGTGCCAGCAGTTACTCCCAGCGGGGCTCCTACGAGCAGTACTTC

j_call: TRBJ2-7
v_call: TRBV2
d_call: TRBD2
clone_size: NA
cdr3_aa: CASNVAGGSYEQYF
cdr3_nt: TGTGCCAGCAATGTAGCGGGGGGCTCCTACGAGCAGTACTTC

j_call: TRBJ2-7
v_call: TRBV6-6
d_call: NA
clone_size: NA
cdr3_aa: CASSYWGENEQYF
cdr3_nt: TGTGCCAGCAGTTACTGGGGAGAGAACGAGCAGTACTTC

j_call: TRBJ1-1
v_call: TRBV5-1
d_call: NA
clone_size: NA
cdr3_aa: CASSSDLVSTEAFF
cdr3_nt: TGCGCCAGCAGCTCCGACTTGGTGAGCACTGAAGCTTTCTTT

j_call: TRBJ2-2
v_call: TRBV9
d_call: TRBD2
clone_size: NA
cdr3_aa: CASSYTSGGITGELFF
cdr3_nt: TGTGCCAGCAGCTATACTAGCGGGGGGATCACCGGGGAGCTGTTTTTT

j_call: TRBJ1-1
v_call: TRBV4-1
d_call: TRBD1
clone_size: NA
cdr3_aa: CASSRQGNTEAFF
cdr3_nt: TGCGCCAGCAGCAGACAGGGGAACACTGAAGCTTTCTTT

j_call: TRBJ2-1
v_call: TRBV7-2
d_call: NA
clone_size: NA
cdr3_aa: CASSLSIEADEQFF
cdr3_nt: TGTGCCAGCAGCTTATCCATCGAAGCGGATGAGCAGTTCTTC

j_call: TRBJ2-4
v_call: TRBV11-3
d_call: TRBD1
clone_size: NA
cdr3_aa: CASSLFRTGVVKNIQYF
cdr3_nt: TGTGCCAGCAGCTTATTTCGGACAGGGGTGGTTAAAAACATTCAGTACTTC

j_call: TRBJ2-1
v_call: TRBV5-1
d_call: NA
clone_size: NA
cdr3_aa: CASSPGLLSYNEQFF
cdr3_nt: TGCGCCAGCAGCCCGGGACTCCTGTCCTACAATGAGCAGTTCTTC

j_call: TRBJ1-3
v_call: TRBV2
d_call: TRBD1
clone_size: NA
cdr3_aa: CASSRQGMRERNTIYF
cdr3_nt: TGTGCCAGCAGCCGACAGGGGATGAGGGAGAGAAACACCATATATTTT

j_call: TRBJ2-7
v_call: TRBV9
d_call: TRBD2
clone_size: once
cdr3_aa: CASSVTSGGALGSEQYF
cdr3_nt: TGTGCCAGCAGCGTTACTAGCGGGGGGGCGCTCGGGTCCGAGCAGTACTTC

j_call: TRBJ1-1
v_call: TRBV27
d_call: TRBD1
clone_size: NA
cdr3_aa: CASSLQGDTEAFF
cdr3_nt: TGTGCCAGCAGTCTACAGGGGGACACTGAAGCTTTCTTT

j_call: TRBJ2-1
v_call: TRBV9
d_call: NA
clone_size: NA
cdr3_aa: CASSVTGQPDNEQFF
cdr3_nt: TGTGCCAGCAGCGTTACCGGACAGCCAGACAATGAGCAGTTCTTC

j_call: TRBJ2-5
v_call: TRBV9
d_call: NA
clone_size: NA
cdr3_aa: CASSVRASVQETQYF
cdr3_nt: TGTGCCAGCAGCGTAAGGGCTAGCGTGCAAGAGACCCAGTACTTC

j_call: TRBJ1-1
v_call: TRBV10-3
d_call: NA
clone_size: NA
cdr3_aa: CAIGGDTEAFF
cdr3_nt: TGTGCCATCGGGGGGGACACTGAAGCTTTCTTT

j_call: TRBJ2-7
v_call: TRBV5-1
d_call: NA
clone_size: NA
cdr3_aa: CASSLEGVGEQYF
cdr3_nt: TGCGCCAGCAGCTTGGAAGGGGTGGGTGAGCAGTACTTC

j_call: TRBJ1-1
v_call: TRBV5-1
d_call: TRBD1
clone_size: NA
cdr3_aa: CASSFSTGSGTEAFF
cdr3_nt: TGCGCCAGCAGCTTCTCGACAGGGAGTGGCACTGAAGCTTTCTTT

j_call: TRBJ2-2
v_call: TRBV13
d_call: TRBD2
clone_size: NA
cdr3_aa: CASSLGLAGFTGELFF
cdr3_nt: TGTGCCAGCAGCCTGGGACTAGCGGGCTTCACCGGGGAGCTGTTTTTT

j_call: TRBJ1-1
v_call: TRBV18
d_call: TRBD1
clone_size: NA
cdr3_aa: CASSSRDRGNTEAFF
cdr3_nt: TGTGCCAGCTCATCCCGGGACAGGGGGAACACTGAAGCTTTCTTT

j_call: TRBJ2-1
v_call: TRBV19
d_call: TRBD2
clone_size: NA
cdr3_aa: CASSSGGAGEQFF
cdr3_nt: TGTGCCAGTAGCAGCGGGGGGGCTGGGGAGCAGTTCTTC

j_call: TRBJ1-5
v_call: TRBV3-1/TRBV3-2
d_call: NA
clone_size: once
cdr3_aa: CASSNTHSNQPQHF
cdr3_nt: TGTGCCAGCAGTAATACACATAGCAATCAGCCCCAGCATTTT

j_call: TRBJ2-3
v_call: TRBV7-2
d_call: TRBD2
clone_size: NA
cdr3_aa: CASSFVGGGTDTQYF
cdr3_nt: TGTGCCAGCAGCTTTGTGGGCGGGGGGACCGATACGCAGTATTTT

j_call: TRBJ1-5
v_call: TRBV12-5
d_call: TRBD1
clone_size: few
cdr3_aa: CARPGTGSYSNQPQHF
cdr3_nt: TGTGCTAGACCCGGGACAGGATCTTATAGCAATCAGCCCCAGCATTTT

j_call: TRBJ1-1
v_call: TRBV19
d_call: TRBD1
clone_size: NA
cdr3_aa: CASSIRQGGRPEAFF
cdr3_nt: TGTGCCAGTAGTATTAGACAGGGGGGCAGGCCTGAAGCTTTCTTT

j_call: TRBJ2-7
v_call: TRBV27
d_call: TRBD2
clone_size: NA
cdr3_aa: CASSLTSGGDYEQYF
cdr3_nt: TGTGCCAGCAGTTTAACTAGCGGGGGGGACTACGAGCAGTACTTC

j_call: TRBJ2-2
v_call: TRBV19
d_call: TRBD2
clone_size: once
cdr3_aa: CASSLRLAGRTGELFF
cdr3_nt: TGTGCCAGTAGTCTCAGACTAGCGGGGAGAACCGGGGAGCTGTTTTTT

j_call: TRBJ1-1
v_call: TRBV6-1
d_call: NA
clone_size: NA
cdr3_aa: CASSEPGKSTEAFF
cdr3_nt: TGTGCCAGCAGTGAACCGGGAAAAAGTACTGAAGCTTTCTTT

j_call: TRBJ1-1
v_call: TRBV14
d_call: TRBD1
clone_size: NA
cdr3_aa: CASSQVLGQGAVEAFF
cdr3_nt: TGTGCCAGCAGCCAAGTTTTGGGACAGGGGGCTGTAGAAGCTTTCTTT

j_call: TRBJ1-2
v_call: TRBV6-5
d_call: NA
clone_size: NA
cdr3_aa: CASTGFHNYGYTF
cdr3_nt: TGTGCCAGCACGGGATTTCATAACTATGGCTACACCTTC

j_call: TRBJ1-2
v_call: TRBV18
d_call: NA
clone_size: NA
cdr3_aa: CASSPDSRANYGYTF
cdr3_nt: TGTGCCAGCTCTCCGGACAGCCGGGCTAACTATGGCTACACCTTC

j_call: TRBJ2-2
v_call: TRBV2
d_call: TRBD1
clone_size: NA
cdr3_aa: CASSEDEGGGFAGELFF
cdr3_nt: TGTGCCAGCAGTGAAGATGAAGGGGGCGGGTTTGCCGGGGAGCTGTTTTTT

j_call: TRBJ2-7
v_call: TRBV30
d_call: TRBD2
clone_size: NA
cdr3_aa: CAWSVRPSGAPRLYEQYF
cdr3_nt: TGTGCCTGGAGTGTAAGGCCTAGCGGGGCTCCACGACTGTACGAGCAGTACTTC

j_call: TRBJ2-5
v_call: TRBV19
d_call: TRBD2
clone_size: NA
cdr3_aa: CASSAGSVETQYF
cdr3_nt: TGTGCCAGCTCAGCGGGAAGCGTAGAGACCCAGTACTTC

j_call: TRBJ1-2
v_call: TRBV10-2
d_call: NA
clone_size: NA
cdr3_aa: CASSARSGRDGYTF
cdr3_nt: TGCGCCAGCAGTGCGAGGTCGGGTCGGGATGGCTACACCTTC

j_call: TRBJ1-3
v_call: TRBV5-1
d_call: NA
clone_size: NA
cdr3_aa: CASSLGTAGNTIYF
cdr3_nt: TGCGCCAGCAGCTTGGGGACAGCCGGAAACACCATATATTTT

j_call: TRBJ1-1
v_call: TRBV18
d_call: NA
clone_size: NA
cdr3_aa: CASSSNQQLRGAGAEAFF
cdr3_nt: TGTGCCAGCTCATCGAATCAACAACTAAGGGGCGCAGGGGCTGAAGCTTTCTTT

j_call: TRBJ1-2
v_call: TRBV6-5
d_call: NA
clone_size: NA
cdr3_aa: CASSYLGTTFF
cdr3_nt: TGTGCCAGCAGTTACTTAGGGACTACGTTCTTC

j_call: TRBJ1-6
v_call: TRBV5-1
d_call: NA
clone_size: NA
cdr3_aa: CASITPLHF
cdr3_nt: TGCGCCAGCATTACACCCCTCCACTTT

j_call: TRBJ2-7
v_call: TRBV4-1
d_call: TRBD2
clone_size: NA
cdr3_aa: CASSQGLALNHEQYF
cdr3_nt: TGCGCCAGCAGCCAAGGACTAGCTTTGAACCACGAGCAGTACTTC

j_call: TRBJ2-1
v_call: TRBV25-1
d_call: TRBD2
clone_size: NA
cdr3_aa: CASSGGTGTRSTMTQFF
cdr3_nt: TGTGCCAGCAGTGGGGGGACCGGGACTAGGTCTACAATGACGCAGTTCTTC

j_call: TRBJ1-3
v_call: TRBV7-2
d_call: NA
clone_size: NA
cdr3_aa: CASSLEVGRRLAGNTIYF
cdr3_nt: TGTGCCAGCAGCTTAGAGGTCGGCAGGAGGTTGGCTGGAAACACCATATATTTT

j_call: TRBJ1-3
v_call: TRBV27
d_call: NA
clone_size: NA
cdr3_aa: CASSPLRSGNTIYF
cdr3_nt: TGTGCCAGCAGTCCCCTCAGGTCTGGAAACACCATATATTTT